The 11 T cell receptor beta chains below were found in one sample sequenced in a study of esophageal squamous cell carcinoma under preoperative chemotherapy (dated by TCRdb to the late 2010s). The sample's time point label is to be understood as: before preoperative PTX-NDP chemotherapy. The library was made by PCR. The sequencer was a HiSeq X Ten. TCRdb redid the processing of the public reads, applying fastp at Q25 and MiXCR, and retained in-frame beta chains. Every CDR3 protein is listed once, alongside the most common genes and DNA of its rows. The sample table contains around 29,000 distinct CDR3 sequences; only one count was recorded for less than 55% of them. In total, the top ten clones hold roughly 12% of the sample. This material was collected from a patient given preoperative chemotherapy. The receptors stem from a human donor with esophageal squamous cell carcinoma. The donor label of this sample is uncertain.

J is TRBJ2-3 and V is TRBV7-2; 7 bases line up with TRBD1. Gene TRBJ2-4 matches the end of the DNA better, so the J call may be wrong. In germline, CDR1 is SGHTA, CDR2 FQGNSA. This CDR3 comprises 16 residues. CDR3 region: CASSPQGRRATDTQYF. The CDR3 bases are TGTGCCAGCAGCCCACAGGGGCGGAGAGCCACAGATACTCAGTACTTC.

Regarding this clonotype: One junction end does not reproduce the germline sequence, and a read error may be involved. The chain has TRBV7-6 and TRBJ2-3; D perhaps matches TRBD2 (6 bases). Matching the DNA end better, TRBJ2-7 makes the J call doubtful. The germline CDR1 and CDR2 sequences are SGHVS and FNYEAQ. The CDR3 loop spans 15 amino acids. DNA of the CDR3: TGTGGCAGCAGCCCGGGGGTTAGCGCCACAAATACGCAGTACTTC. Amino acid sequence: CGSSPGVSATNTQYF.

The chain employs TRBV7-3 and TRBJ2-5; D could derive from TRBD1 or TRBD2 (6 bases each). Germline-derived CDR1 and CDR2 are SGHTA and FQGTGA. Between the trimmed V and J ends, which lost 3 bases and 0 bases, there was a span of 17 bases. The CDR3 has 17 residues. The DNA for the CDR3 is TGTGCCAGCAGCTTCAGACCCGGGGGCGGTGACCAAGAGACCCAGTACTTC. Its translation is CASSFRPGGGDQETQYF.

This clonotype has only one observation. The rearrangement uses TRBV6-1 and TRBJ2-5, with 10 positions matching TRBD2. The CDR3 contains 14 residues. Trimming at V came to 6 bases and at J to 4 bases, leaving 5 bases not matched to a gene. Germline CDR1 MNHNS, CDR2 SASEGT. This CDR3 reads CASSWTSGRETQYF. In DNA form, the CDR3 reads TGTGCCAGCAGCTGGACTAGCGGTCGAGAGACCCAGTACTTC.

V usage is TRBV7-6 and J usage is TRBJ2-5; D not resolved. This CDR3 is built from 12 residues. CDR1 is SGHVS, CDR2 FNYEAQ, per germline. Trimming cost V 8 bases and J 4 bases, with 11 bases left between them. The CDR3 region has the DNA TGTGCCAGCGGCCGTGGCCGAGAGACCCAGTACTTC. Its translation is CASGRGRETQYF.

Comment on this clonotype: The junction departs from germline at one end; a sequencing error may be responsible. CDR3 loop: CASGLGIKDTQYF. For the CDR3, the DNA is TGTGCCAGTGGGCTGGGAATCAAAGATACTCAGTATTTC. This chain joins TRBV12-3 or TRBV12-4 and TRBJ2-4; D unresolved. The CDR3 is 13 amino acids.

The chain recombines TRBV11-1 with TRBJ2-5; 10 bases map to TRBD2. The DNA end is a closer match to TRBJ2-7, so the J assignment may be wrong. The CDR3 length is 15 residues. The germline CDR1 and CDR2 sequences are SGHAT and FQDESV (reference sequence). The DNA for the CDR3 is TGTGCCAGCAGTCCTAGCGGGAGCAGGGACTACGAGCAGTACTTC. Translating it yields CASSPSGSRDYEQYF.

This CDR3 reads CASSGRDGVLSYEQYF. In DNA, the CDR3 is TGTGCCAGCAGTGGGAGAGACGGGGTCCTCTCCTACGAGCAGTACTTC. The rearrangement joins TRBV12-3 or TRBV12-4 to TRBJ2-7; D may be TRBD2 (5 bases). CDR3 size: 16 residues. V gave up 5 bases and J gave up 0 bases, with 17 bases separating them.

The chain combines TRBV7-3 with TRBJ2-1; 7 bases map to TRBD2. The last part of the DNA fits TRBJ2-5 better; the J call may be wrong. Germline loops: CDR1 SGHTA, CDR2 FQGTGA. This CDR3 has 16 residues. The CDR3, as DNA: TGTGCCAGCAGCTTAGAAGGGGCTAGCGGAGGCGTAACCCAGTACTTC. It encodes CASSLEGASGGVTQYF.

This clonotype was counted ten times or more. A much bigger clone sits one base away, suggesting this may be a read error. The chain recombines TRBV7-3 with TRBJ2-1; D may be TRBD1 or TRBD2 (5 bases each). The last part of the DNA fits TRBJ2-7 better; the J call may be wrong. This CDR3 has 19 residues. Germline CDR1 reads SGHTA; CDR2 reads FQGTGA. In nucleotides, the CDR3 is TGTGCCAGCAGCTTAAGGCCGGTAGGACGGGACGACGAATTCAATGAGCAGTACTTC. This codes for CASSLRPVGRDDEFNEQYF.

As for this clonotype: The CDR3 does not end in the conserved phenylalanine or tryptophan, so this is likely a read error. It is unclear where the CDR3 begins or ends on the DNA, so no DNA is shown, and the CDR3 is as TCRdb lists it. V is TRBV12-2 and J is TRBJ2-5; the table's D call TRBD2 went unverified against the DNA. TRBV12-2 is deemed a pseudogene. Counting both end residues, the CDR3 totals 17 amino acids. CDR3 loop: CGGSSAGCARGPTSRYS.